The 20 T cell receptor beta chains below come from one sample, sequenced in a study of T cell responses to AZD1222 COVID-19 vaccine (dated by TCRdb to the early 2020s). The sample's time point label, decoded: about 28 days (+/-7) after the second vaccine dose. The library came from the immunoSEQ multiplex PCR assay. TCRdb limited this immuneACCESS table to in-frame rearrangements with V and J called. A share of clones is missing; checked studies link under half to unresolved V genes, and the rest is unexplained. A total of around 120,000 clones appear in this sample, roughly 91% of them only once. The ten largest make up around 5% of the sample. Sequenced here: peripheral blood, sampled 28 days after the second AZD1222 dose. Source of these receptors: an adult who received the AZD1222 COVID-19 vaccine.

This clone was found once. V gene TRBV27 combines with J gene TRBJ2-3; 9 nucleotides align to TRBD2. Germline CDR1 MNHEY, CDR2 SMNVEV (reference sequence). The CDR3 spans 19 residues. V gave up 5 bases and J gave up 2 bases; unmatched junction bases: 17. The CDR3 sequence is CASSAQLAGFTPPTDTQYF. The CDR3 region has the DNA TGTGCCAGCAGTGCCCAACTAGCGGGCTTTACCCCTCCCACAGATACGCAGTATTTT.

On this clone: This sample includes further DNA sequences coding for the same CDR3. The CDR3, as DNA: TGCGCCAGCAGCTTAGGGACAGGGAACTACGAGCAGTACTTC. Its translation is CASSLGTGNYEQYF. V and J are TRBV5-1 and TRBJ2-7; TRBD1 aligns across 9 bases. V trimming: 2 bases; J trimming: 3 bases; junction bases outside the gene matches: 3. This CDR3 is built from 14 residues. Germline CDR1 is SGHRS and CDR2 is YFSETQ.

The chain links TRBV5-1 to TRBJ1-2; 8 positions match TRBD1. Per germline, CDR1 SGHRS and CDR2 YFSETQ. The CDR3 totals 16 residues. J lost 4 bases, V lost 3 bases, and 11 bases had no gene match. The DNA of the CDR3 is TGCGCCAGCAGCTCGATGAGGCAGGGGGCTATCTATGGCTACACCTTC. Translation: CASSSMRQGAIYGYTF.

The rearrangement links TRBV27 to TRBJ1-6, with D maybe TRBD1 (6 bases). Trimming stripped 10 bases from V and 7 bases from J, with 14 bases between. CDR1 and CDR2 from the germline V gene are MNHEY and SMNVEV (reference sequence). The CDR3 consists of 13 residues. In DNA form, the CDR3 reads TGTGCCACCAAACCGGGACAAAATTCACCCCTCCACTTT. Translated: CATKPGQNSPLHF.

The chain combines TRBV4-3 with TRBJ2-7; D is unresolved. Germline V gene lookup returns CDR1 LGHNA and CDR2 YSLEER. With 4 bases removed from V and 3 bases from J, the gap between germline ends came to 13 bases. The CDR3 length is 14 residues. The CDR3 DNA sequence: TGCGCCAGCAGCCTCTGGGCGGAGAACTACGAGCAGTACTTC. This codes for CASSLWAENYEQYF.

This clone has a handful of counts. The junction and the germline gene differ at one end; a read error may be behind it. This sequence joins TRBV7-7 and TRBJ1-4; 9 nucleotides match TRBD1. The CDR3 runs to 19 residues. Per germline, CDR1 SSHAT and CDR2 FNYEAQ (reference sequence). The CDR3 nucleotides are TGTGCTAGCAGCTCCTTAGATAGGTACAGGGGGCGACTTAATGAAAAACTGTTTTTT. The encoded protein is CASSSLDRYRGRLNEKLFF.

The V gene is TRBV7-2, the J gene TRBJ1-2; the match to TRBD1 covers 8 bases. J was trimmed by 0 bases and V by 5 bases; bases with no gene match: 17. The CDR3 loop spans 19 amino acids. The germline V gene encodes CDR1 SGHTA and CDR2 FQGNSA. The CDR3 DNA sequence: TGTGCCAGCAGCGAGAGGGACAGGATGGTTGTTACGGCTAACTATGGCTACACCTTC. Its protein product is CASSERDRMVVTANYGYTF.

The V and J genes are TRBV9 and TRBJ2-7; TRBD2 matches at 7 bases. The CDR3 extends over 14 amino acids. Germline CDR1 SGDLS, CDR2 YYNGEE. V lost 0 bases to trimming and J lost 4 bases; unmatched junction nucleotides: 4. Here the CDR3 DNA reads TGTGCCAGCAGCGTAGAAGCGGGGTATTACGAGCAGTACTTC. Amino acid sequence: CASSVEAGYYEQYF.

The chain employs TRBV7-3 and TRBJ2-5, with D perhaps assigned TRBD1 or TRBD2 (6 bases each). Germline V gives CDR1 SGHTA, CDR2 FQGTGA. The CDR3 totals 13 residues. Trimming pared 4 bases from V and 9 bases from J, leaving 15 bases between. CDR3 region: CASSSGASQAQYF. As DNA, the CDR3 is TGTGCCAGCAGCTCGGGGGCCTCCCAGGCCCAGTACTTC.

The chain joins TRBV2 to TRBJ2-5, with unresolved D. Germline CDR1 and CDR2: SNHLY and FYNNEI. Trimming pared 4 bases from V and 1 base from J, leaving 7 bases between. The CDR3 sequence is 13 residues long. CDR3 coding DNA: TGTGCCAGCAGTGGGTTAGGCCAAGAGACCCAGTACTTC. Its translation is CASSGLGQETQYF.

The chain couples TRBV9 to TRBJ1-6; no clear D gene. The CDR3 sequence is 13 residues long. Trimming removed 0 bases from V and 10 bases from J, with 8 bases in between. Germline V gene sequence: CDR1 SGDLS, CDR2 YYNGEE. The CDR3 sequence is CASSVGEGSPLHF. Written as DNA, the CDR3 is TGTGCCAGCAGCGTAGGGGAAGGCTCACCCCTCCACTTT.

This clone occurred once. The chain links TRBV5-6 to TRBJ1-2; no clear D. The germline V gene encodes CDR1 SGHDT and CDR2 YYEEEE. CDR3 length equals 14 residues. Trimming took off 0 bases at V and 4 bases at J, with 10 bases between the two ends. The CDR3 DNA follows: TGTGCCAGCAGCTTGGGACCCCAGAGCTATGGCTACACCTTC. Translated, it gives CASSLGPQSYGYTF.

The rearrangement uses TRBV18 and TRBJ1-2; 10 bases line up with TRBD1. Germline values: CDR1 KGHSH, CDR2 LQKENI. J gave up 7 bases and V 6 bases, and 8 bases lay outside the gene matches. The CDR3 is made up of 14 amino acids. CDR3 sequence (DNA): TGTGCCAGCTCGCCGGGACAGGGGTTTTCTGGCTACACCTTC. Protein sequence: CASSPGQGFSGYTF.

The rearrangement links TRBV10-3 to TRBJ2-1; D possibly corresponds to TRBD1 (5 bases). The V and J ends lost 6 bases and 6 bases respectively, with 18 bases between them. Germline lookup yields CDR1 ENHRY and CDR2 SYGVKD. This CDR3 comprises 15 residues. The CDR3: CAIRLDSLPINEQFF. DNA of the CDR3: TGTGCCATCAGGCTCGACAGTTTGCCCATCAATGAGCAGTTCTTC.

The gene calls are TRBV7-3 and TRBJ2-2, with D hard to call. V was shortened by 2 bases and J by 3 bases, with 10 bases between the two germline ends. Per the germline V gene, CDR1 is SGHTA and CDR2 is FQGTGA. CDR3 length: 15 residues. The CDR3 coding sequence is TGTGCCAGCAGCTTATCGTCGACATACACCGGGGAGCTGTTTTTT. Translating it yields CASSLSSTYTGELFF.

V and J are TRBV2 and TRBJ1-1, with 8 nucleotides matching TRBD1. V was pared by 2 bases and J by 0 bases, with 5 bases of the junction left unmatched. The V gene's germline CDR1 is SNHLY and CDR2 FYNNEI. The CDR3 has 16 amino acids. CDR3 DNA: TGTGCCAGCAGTGAATTGCAGGGGGCCATGAACACTGAAGCTTTCTTT. The encoded protein is CASSELQGAMNTEAFF.

The rearrangement joins TRBV11-2 to TRBJ2-5; D is uncertain. The CDR3 runs to 15 residues. CDR1 is SGHAT, CDR2 FQNNGV, per germline. The germline V and J ends were trimmed by 1 base and 4 bases, with 13 bases remaining between them. The CDR3 loop is CASSLGALARETQYF. For the CDR3, the DNA is TGTGCCAGCAGCTTAGGGGCCTTAGCCCGAGAGACCCAGTACTTC.

The V and J genes are TRBV7-9 and TRBJ1-1; D ambiguous. The CDR3 has 13 amino acids. V shed 6 bases and J shed 3 bases, with 11 bases lying between them. Per germline, CDR1 SEHNR and CDR2 FQNEAQ (reference sequence). CDR3 sequence: CASSSGDDTEAFF. The CDR3 region has the DNA TGTGCCAGCAGTTCTGGAGATGACACTGAAGCTTTCTTT.

The table lists this clone with a count of one. This chain links TRBV2 with TRBJ2-2; possibly TRBD1 for D (6 bases). V was clipped by 9 bases and J by 6 bases, with 26 bases between them. CDR1 is SNHLY, CDR2 FYNNEI, per germline. The CDR3 sequence is 17 residues long. The CDR3 bases are TGTGCCAGTCTCAGGACAGTTATGAACACCGCGGCCGGGGAGCTGTTTTTT. Translated: CASLRTVMNTAAGELFF.

V is TRBV29-1 and J is TRBJ2-7; perhaps TRBD2 as D (6 bases). V lost 2 bases, J lost 0 bases, and 11 bases lay in between. From germline, CDR1 is SQVTM and CDR2 ANQGSEA. The CDR3 loop spans 14 amino acids. The CDR3 bases are TGCAGCGTTGAATTGGGGACTTCCTCCTACGAGCAGTACTTC. Translated, it gives CSVELGTSSYEQYF.